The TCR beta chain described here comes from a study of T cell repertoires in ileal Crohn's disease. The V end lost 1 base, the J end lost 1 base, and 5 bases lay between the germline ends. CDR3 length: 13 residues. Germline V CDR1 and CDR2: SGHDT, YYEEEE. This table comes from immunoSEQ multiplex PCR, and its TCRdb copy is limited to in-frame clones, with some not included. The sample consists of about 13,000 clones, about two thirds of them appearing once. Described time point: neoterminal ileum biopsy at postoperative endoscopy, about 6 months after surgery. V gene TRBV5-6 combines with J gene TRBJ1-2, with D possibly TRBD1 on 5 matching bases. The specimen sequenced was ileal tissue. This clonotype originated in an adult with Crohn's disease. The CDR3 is CASSLQGNYGYTF. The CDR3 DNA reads TGTGCCAGCAGCTTGCAGGGTAACTATGGCTACACCTTC.